This TCR beta chain was sequenced for a study of blood T cells in healthy people across ages. This clonotype was recorded only once. Its antigen remains unidentified. The amount of total RNA extracted per sample was at least 5.5 micrograms. Using a J-beta primer mix together with a sample-barcoded 5' primer, a second PCR was run for roughly 6 to 12 cycles. TCRdb reprocessed the 5' RACE reads via MiXCR and lists one record per CDR3 protein. There are under 2 million distinct CDR3 sequences in the sample; approximately 32% occur only once, and 11% lies in the top ten. This CDR3 spans 13 amino acids. V dropped 4 bases and J dropped 5 bases, with 9 bases sitting between them. Germline CDR1 MNHNS, CDR2 SASEGT. Study-level results: Long-lived donors had more naive CD4+ cells and higher diversity than aged donors. There was no known CMV status for donors, so expanded clonotype changes were possibly confounded.

Sequences were obtained from blood. The rearrangement links TRBV6-1 to TRBJ2-1; the D is unclear. This TCR came from a young woman in good health. The CDR3 spells CASSAIKNNEQFF. The CDR3 DNA is TGTGCCAGCAGTGCCATTAAGAACAATGAGCAGTTCTTC.